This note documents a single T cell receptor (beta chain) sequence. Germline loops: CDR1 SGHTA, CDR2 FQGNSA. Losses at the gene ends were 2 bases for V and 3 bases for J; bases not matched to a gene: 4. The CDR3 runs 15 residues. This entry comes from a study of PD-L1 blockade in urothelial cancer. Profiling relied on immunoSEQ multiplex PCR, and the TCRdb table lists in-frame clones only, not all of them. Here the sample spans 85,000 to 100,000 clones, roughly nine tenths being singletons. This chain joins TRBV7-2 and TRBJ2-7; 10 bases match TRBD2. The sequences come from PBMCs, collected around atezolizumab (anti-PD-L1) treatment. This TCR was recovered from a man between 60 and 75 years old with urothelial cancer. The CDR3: CASSLRLAGGYEQYF. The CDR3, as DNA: TGTGCCAGCAGCTTAAGGTTAGCGGGGGGCTACGAGCAGTACTTC.